These 13 T cell receptor beta chains share one sample of origin, sequenced in a study of cytomegalovirus exposure and HLA in healthy donors. The PCR made use of 60 Vbeta and 13 Jbeta primers. Profiling relied on immunoSEQ multiplex PCR, and the TCRdb table lists in-frame clones only, not all of them. The table shows around 120,000 clones, with less than 80% occurring only once. The source material was PBMCs. Source of these receptors: a woman aged 40 to 50 in good health and CMV-seronegative.

The chain couples TRBV28 to TRBJ1-2; D remains unclear. V was cut by 5 bases and J by 8 bases, with 15 bases left in between. The CDR3 runs 13 residues. Germline CDR1 and CDR2: MDHEN and SYDVKM. The CDR3 DNA is TGTGCCAGCAGTGAGAGAGGCGGGAGGGGCTACACCTTC. It translates to CASSERGGRGYTF.

This rearrangement joins TRBV11-2 to TRBJ2-1, with D possibly being TRBD2 (5 bases). The CDR3 covers 11 residues. The V end was cut by 8 bases, the J end by 5 bases, with 7 bases between. From germline, CDR1 is SGHAT and CDR2 FQNNGV. The CDR3 sequence is CASPGNNEQFF. The CDR3 bases are TGTGCCAGCCCCGGGAACAATGAGCAGTTCTTC.

V and J are TRBV6-6 and TRBJ1-5; D perhaps matches TRBD1 (5 bases). V lost 4 bases, J lost 3 bases, and 13 bases lay in between. The CDR3 spans 15 residues. Germline loops: CDR1 MNHNY, CDR2 SVGAGI (reference sequence). Here the CDR3 reads CASSWGEQYNQPQHF. CDR3 nucleotides: TGTGCCAGCAGTTGGGGGGAACAGTACAATCAGCCCCAGCATTTT.

This chain connects TRBV19 to TRBJ2-3, with 8 positions matching TRBD2. Per germline, CDR1 LNHDA and CDR2 SQIVND (reference sequence). The CDR3 consists of 15 residues. J was trimmed by 1 base and V by 7 bases; bases with no gene match: 7. The CDR3 spells CASMAGRARTDTQYF. CDR3 nucleotide sequence: TGTGCCAGTATGGCCGGGAGGGCGCGCACAGATACGCAGTATTTT.

The chain links TRBV28 to TRBJ2-5; tentatively, D is TRBD2 (5 bases). This CDR3 comprises 12 residues. CDR1 MDHEN and CDR2 SYDVKM come from the germline V gene. V lost 10 bases, J lost 4 bases, and 13 bases lay in between. This chain's CDR3 is CATHLGGETQYF. The CDR3 coding sequence is TGTGCCACCCACCTAGGAGGAGAGACCCAGTACTTC.

This rearrangement joins TRBV5-1 to TRBJ2-3; 7 bases agree with TRBD1. The germline V gene has CDR1 SGHRS and CDR2 YFSETQ. The J segment lost 3 bases and the V segment lost 4 bases, leaving 5 bases of the junction unmatched. This CDR3 spans 14 amino acids. The CDR3 sequence is CASSPGQRTDTQYF. The CDR3 nucleotides read TGCGCCAGCAGCCCGGGACAGCGGACAGATACGCAGTATTTT. Together with reference TRBV5-1 and TRBJ2-3, the CDR3 gives the full variable domain: KAGVTQTPRYLIKTRGQQVTLSCSPISGHRSVSWYQQTPGQGLQFLFEYFSETQRNKGNFPGRFSGRQFSNSRSEMNVSTLELGDSALYLCASSPGQRTDTQYFGPGTRLTVL.

This clone was counted between two and nine times. V is TRBV5-5 and J is TRBJ2-5; unclear D gene. CDR1 is SGHKS and CDR2 is YYEKEE in the germline V gene (reference sequence). CDR3 length: 14 residues. V gave up 0 bases and J gave up 5 bases, with 11 bases separating them. CDR3 DNA: TGTGCCAGCAGCTTGGGGGCCTCGCAGGAGACCCAGTACTTC. It codes for CASSLGASQETQYF.

The gene calls are TRBV19 and TRBJ1-5; 8 nucleotides align to TRBD1. Germline-derived CDR1 and CDR2 are LNHDA and SQIVND (reference sequence). The trim removed 5 bases at V and 3 bases at J, leaving 9 bases unmatched. This CDR3 contains 16 residues. The CDR3 coding sequence is TGTGCCAGTAGTCCTCTGGGACAGGCCTCCAATCAGCCCCAGCATTTT. Amino acids: CASSPLGQASNQPQHF.

The genes are TRBV9 and TRBJ2-2; perhaps TRBD1 as D (8 bases). Trimming cost V 7 bases and J 2 bases, with 21 bases left between them. The length of the CDR3 is 17 residues. Germline-derived CDR1 and CDR2 are SGDLS and YYNGEE. CDR3 DNA: TGTGCCAGCGCCCCGACAGGGGAGGGGGAAAACACCGGGGAGCTGTTTTTT. Its translation is CASAPTGEGENTGELFF.

The chain couples TRBV30 to TRBJ2-6; TRBD1 aligns across 8 bases. The CDR3 runs 15 residues. CDR1 GTSNPN and CDR2 SVGIG come from the germline V gene (reference sequence). V gave up 5 bases and J gave up 2 bases; unmatched junction bases: 5. The CDR3 loop reads CAWGRTGTGANVLTF. CDR3 DNA sequence: TGTGCCTGGGGGCGGACAGGGACTGGGGCCAACGTCCTGACTTTC.

The V and J genes are TRBV7-9 and TRBJ1-1; no clear D gene. Germline lookup yields CDR1 SEHNR and CDR2 FQNEAQ (reference sequence). The CDR3 spans 12 residues. Trimming removed 5 bases from V and 6 bases from J, with 10 bases in between. The CDR3 DNA follows: TGTGCCAGCAGCCCAGAGGTTTCTGAAGCTTTCTTT. Protein sequence: CASSPEVSEAFF.

The gene calls are TRBV5-1 and TRBJ2-1; 8 bases agree with TRBD2. The CDR3 contains 14 residues. From germline, CDR1 is SGHRS and CDR2 YFSETQ. Trimming removed 5 bases from V and 5 bases from J; junction bases left unmatched: 6. The chain's CDR3 is CASRPGLGNNEQFF. The CDR3 region has the DNA TGCGCCAGCAGGCCGGGACTAGGGAACAATGAGCAGTTCTTC.

As concerns this clone: The junction and the germline gene differ at one end; a read error may be behind it. The chain carries TRBV28 and TRBJ1-5, with TRBD1 matching 9 bases. Germline V gene lookup returns CDR1 MDHEN and CDR2 SYDVKM. The CDR3 extends over 15 amino acids. CDR3 in DNA: TGTGCCAGCAGTGTCCGGGACAGGGCGAATCCGCCCCAGCATTTT. Its translation is CASSVRDRANPPQHF.